A selection of T cell receptor beta chains follows, all from one sample in a study of somatic mutations in cytotoxic T cells in rheumatoid arthritis. Sequenced by immunoSEQ multiplex PCR; TCRdb stores in-frame clones only, minus some. The table has 8,000 to 9,500 clones, less than 80% seen once; the top ten hold 36%. Material for sequencing was CD8+ T cells sorted from blood. The receptors originated from a woman between 50 and 59 years old in good health. CDR3s include the opening cysteine and the closing phenylalanine or tryptophan. Fields, in order: clone size, D gene, V gene, J gene, CDR3 DNA, CDR3 protein. The D gene is left open where the match is weak. Only some rows state a clone size, as once, few, many or a class for expanded clones.

-	-	TRBV4-1	TRBJ2-7	TGCGCCAGCAGCCAAGGGCGGGGTCCCTCCTACGAGCAGTACTTC	CASSQGRGPSYEQYF
-	-	TRBV19	TRBJ1-1	TGTGCCAGTAGTAGGAGCAGAGTCGGCACTGAAGCTTTCTTT	CASSRSRVGTEAFF
-	-	TRBV10-3	TRBJ1-1	TGTGCCATCAGTGAGGGGGGCTTGCGCACTGAAGCTTTCTTT	CAISEGGLRTEAFF
-	-	TRBV27	TRBJ2-1	TGTGCCAGCAGTTTTATACCACTAGTCGACAATGAGCAGTTCTTC	CASSFIPLVDNEQFF
few	-	TRBV4-1	TRBJ1-1	TGCGCCAGCAGCCAAGGTTTTCTTACAGACACTGAAGCTTTCTTT	CASSQGFLTDTEAFF
-	-	TRBV28	TRBJ2-1	TGTGCCAGCAGTCACCTAGATGGGACTGGAAACAATGAGCAGTTCTTC	CASSHLDGTGNNEQFF
-	-	TRBV7-9	TRBJ1-2	TGTGCCAGCAGCTTAGGGCAGGGGTATGGCTACACCTTC	CASSLGQGYGYTF
few	TRBD1	TRBV28	TRBJ2-7	TGTGCCAGCAGCTCTTACGAGACAGGGGACTTCTACGAGCAGTACTTC	CASSSYETGDFYEQYF
-	-	TRBV6-5	TRBJ2-7	TGTGCCAGCAGGGAGACAGGTTCCCTCGAGCAGTACTTC	CASRETGSLEQYF
-	-	TRBV27	TRBJ2-1	TGTGCCAGCAGTTTAGGCGGGACAGTCTCCTACAATGAGCAGTTCTTC	CASSLGGTVSYNEQFF
few	TRBD1	TRBV4-2	TRBJ1-6	TGTGCCAGCAGCCCTTACGGGACAGGGGATTCACCCCTCCACTTT	CASSPYGTGDSPLHF
-	-	TRBV5-8	TRBJ1-2	TGTGCCAGCAGCTATCTACGGGGATTCTATGGCTACACCTTC	CASSYLRGFYGYTF
-	-	TRBV5-8	TRBJ1-5	TGTGCCAGCAGCCCGGGGGGGTTGAGGGGCGAAATGAACTGGAATCAGCCCCAGCATTTT	CASSPGGLRGEMNWNQPQHF
-	-	TRBV27	TRBJ1-2	TGTGCCAGCAGTCAACGCGGCAGCGAGGGCCCCCATGGCTACACCTTC	CASSQRGSEGPHGYTF
-	-	TRBV11-2	TRBJ2-1	TGTGCCAGCACCCTCTTCCTTGGGGGGTCCTACAATGAGCAGTTCTTC	CASTLFLGGSYNEQFF
once	-	TRBV19	TRBJ2-1	TGTGCCAGTCAGGGGGGCAACTCCTACAATGAGCAGTTCTTC	CASQGGNSYNEQFF
once	TRBD1	TRBV11-1	TRBJ2-2	TGTGCCAGCAGCCCACCCGGGACAGAAAACACCGGGGAGCTGTTTTTT	CASSPPGTENTGELFF
-	-	TRBV7-3	TRBJ1-2	TGTGCCAGCAGCCCCGGGGGGGGAGCTAACTATGGCTACACCTTC	CASSPGGGANYGYTF
-	-	TRBV15	TRBJ2-1	TGTGCCACCAGCAGAGACAACGCATACGGTTCCTACAATGAGCAGTTCTTC	CATSRDNAYGSYNEQFF
-	-	TRBV7-9	TRBJ2-5	TGTGCCAGCAGCTTCGCAGCGTACCAAGAGACCCAGTACTTC	CASSFAAYQETQYF
-	-	TRBV2	TRBJ2-7	TGTGCCAGCAGTGTGACAGTAGGCTCCTACGAGCAGTACTTC	CASSVTVGSYEQYF
-	-	TRBV14	TRBJ2-5	TGTGCCAGCAGCCGAACAAAAGTCAGTGCCAAAGAGACCCAGTACTTC	CASSRTKVSAKETQYF
-	-	TRBV6-6	TRBJ1-5	TGTGCCAGCAGTTATGTCACACAAGATCAGCCCCAGCATTTT	CASSYVTQDQPQHF
-	TRBD2	TRBV6-4	TRBJ2-3	TGTGCCAGCAGTGGACTAGCGGGAAGCACAGATACGCAGTATTTT	CASSGLAGSTDTQYF
few	-	TRBV30	TRBJ1-1	TGTGCCTGGAGTTACAGTGACACTGAAGCTTTCTTT	CAWSYSDTEAFF
-	-	TRBV28	TRBJ2-1	TGTGCCAGCACCGAAAGTAGGAGGTGGGGACAGTTCTTC	CASTESRRWGQFF
few	TRBD1	TRBV9	TRBJ2-3	TGTGCCAGCAGCACACGACCGGGACAGGGGGCAGGAGATACGCAGTATTTT	CASSTRPGQGAGDTQYF
-	-	TRBV4-1	TRBJ1-1	TGCGCCAGCAGCCAGTCGAGTGGAAGGGGTTGGTCTGAAGCTTTCTTT	CASSQSSGRGWSEAFF
-	-	TRBV7-9	TRBJ1-1	TGTGCCAGCAGCTCTGACCCGGGACAATTGAACACTGAAGCTTTCTTT	CASSSDPGQLNTEAFF
large	-	TRBV4-3	TRBJ1-2	TGCGCCAGCAGCCAAGTGTCGTTCAGGGGCGCCGATCCACTTAACTATGGCTACACCTTC	CASSQVSFRGADPLNYGYTF
once	-	TRBV19	TRBJ1-1	TGTGCCAGTAGTATAGAGGGGGCGGGGAACACTGAAGCTTTCTTT	CASSIEGAGNTEAFF